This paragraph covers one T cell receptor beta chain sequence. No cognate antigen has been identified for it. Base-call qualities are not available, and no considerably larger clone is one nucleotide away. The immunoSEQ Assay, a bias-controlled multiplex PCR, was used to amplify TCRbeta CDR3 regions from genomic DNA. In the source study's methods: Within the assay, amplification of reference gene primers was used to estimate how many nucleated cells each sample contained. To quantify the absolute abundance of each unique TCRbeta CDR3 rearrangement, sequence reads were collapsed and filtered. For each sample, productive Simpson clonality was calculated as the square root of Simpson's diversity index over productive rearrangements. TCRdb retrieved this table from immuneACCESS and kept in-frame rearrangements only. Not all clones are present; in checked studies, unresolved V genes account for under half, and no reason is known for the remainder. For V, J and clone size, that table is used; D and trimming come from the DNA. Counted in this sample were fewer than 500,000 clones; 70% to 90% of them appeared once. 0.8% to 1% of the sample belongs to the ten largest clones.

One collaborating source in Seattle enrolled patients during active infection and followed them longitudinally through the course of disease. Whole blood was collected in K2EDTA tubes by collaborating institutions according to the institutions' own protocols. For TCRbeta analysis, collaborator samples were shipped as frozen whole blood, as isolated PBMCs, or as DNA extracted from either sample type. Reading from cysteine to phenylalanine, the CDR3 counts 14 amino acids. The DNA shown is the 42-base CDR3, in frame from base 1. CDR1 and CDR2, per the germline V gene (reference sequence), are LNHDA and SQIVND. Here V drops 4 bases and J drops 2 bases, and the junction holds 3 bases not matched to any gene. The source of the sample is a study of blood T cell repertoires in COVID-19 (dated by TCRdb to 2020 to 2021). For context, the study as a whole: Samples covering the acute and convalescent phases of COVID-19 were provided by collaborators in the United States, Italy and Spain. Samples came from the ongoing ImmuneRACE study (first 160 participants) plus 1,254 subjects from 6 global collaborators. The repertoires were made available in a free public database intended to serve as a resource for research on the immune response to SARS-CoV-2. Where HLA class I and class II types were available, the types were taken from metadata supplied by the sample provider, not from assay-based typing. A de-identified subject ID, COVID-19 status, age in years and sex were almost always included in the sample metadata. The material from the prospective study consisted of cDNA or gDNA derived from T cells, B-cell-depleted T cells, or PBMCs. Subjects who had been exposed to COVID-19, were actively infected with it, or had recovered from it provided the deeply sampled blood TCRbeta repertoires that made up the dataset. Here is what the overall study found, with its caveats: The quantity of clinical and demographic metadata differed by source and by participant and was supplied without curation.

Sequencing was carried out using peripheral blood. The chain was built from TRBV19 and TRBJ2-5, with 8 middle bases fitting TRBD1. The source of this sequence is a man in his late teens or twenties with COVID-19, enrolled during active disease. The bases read TGTGCCAGTAGTACCGACAGGGGTCAAGAGACCCAGTACTTC. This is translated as CASSTDRGQETQYF.